This passage covers 24 T cell receptor beta chains from one sample sequenced in a study of T cell responses to AZD1222 COVID-19 vaccine. The data were produced by immunoSEQ multiplex PCR, yet TCRdb's version contains in-frame clones alone and is incomplete. The data show 90,000 to 150,000 clones, with roughly 89% seen just once and approximately 8.4% held by the top ten. Sequences were derived from peripheral blood, sampled on day 0 of AZD1222 vaccination. These receptors were collected from an adult in good health.

J is TRBJ2-7 and V is TRBV19; either TRBD1 or TRBD2 may supply D (7 bases each). The V gene lost 3 bases and the J gene lost 9 bases, with 15 bases spanning the gap. From germline, CDR1 is LNHDA and CDR2 SQIVND (reference sequence). The CDR3 length is 13 residues. The CDR3 DNA reads TGTGCCAGTAGTATGGTGGCAGGGGGGGTGCAGTACTTC. Its translation: CASSMVAGGVQYF.

The V call is TRBV6-2 or TRBV6-3, the J call TRBJ1-2; D unresolved. The CDR3 extends over 15 amino acids. The germline V gene has CDR1 MNHEY and CDR2 SVGEGT. Trimming removed 2 bases from V and 7 bases from J, with 17 bases in between. The CDR3 bases are TGTGCCAGCAGTTACCAAGGACGGGGTGAGGGTGGCTACACCTTC. Its translation is CASSYQGRGEGGYTF.

The rearrangement joins TRBV28 to TRBJ1-2; unclear D gene. This CDR3 has 11 residues. The germline V and J ends were trimmed by 8 bases and 0 bases, with 4 bases remaining between them. Per the germline V gene, CDR1 is MDHEN and CDR2 is SYDVKM. The CDR3 nucleotides read TGTGCCAGCGGCACTAACTATGGCTACACCTTC. Amino acid sequence: CASGTNYGYTF.

V is TRBV27 and J is TRBJ2-1; D gene ambiguous. Trimming stripped 6 bases from V and 11 bases from J, with 14 bases between. Germline CDR1 reads MNHEY; CDR2 reads SMNVEV (reference sequence). This CDR3 comprises 12 residues. The CDR3 sequence: CASSGSAAKQFF. The DNA for the CDR3 is TGTGCCAGCAGCGGTTCCGCGGCAAAGCAGTTCTTC.

J is TRBJ1-2 and V is TRBV5-1; no reliable D call. The CDR3 has 13 amino acids. Trimming cost V 1 base and J 1 base, with 5 bases left between them. CDR1 is SGHRS and CDR2 is YFSETQ in the germline V gene. CDR3 amino acids: CASSLYVNYGYTF. In DNA form, the CDR3 reads TGCGCCAGCAGCTTGTACGTTAACTATGGCTACACCTTC.

The rearrangement uses TRBV7-2 and TRBJ2-7; 7 bases align to TRBD1. V lost 3 bases and J lost 2; bases outside the gene matches: 7. The CDR3 is 15 amino acids. Germline CDR1 reads SGHTA; CDR2 reads FQGNSA. This CDR3 is CASSLADRKPYEQYF. The CDR3 DNA follows: TGTGCCAGCAGCTTGGCGGACAGGAAACCCTACGAGCAGTACTTC.

This clone was detected only once. The genes are TRBV6-4 and TRBJ1-6, with 7 bases lining up with TRBD1. There are 14 residues in the CDR3. Looked up from germline, CDR1 is MRHNA and CDR2 is SNTAGT. V lost 4 bases, J lost 7 bases, and 4 bases stayed unmatched. CDR3 coding DNA: TGTGCCAGCAGTGCCAGGGGGGGGAATTCACCCCTCCACTTT. Translated, it gives CASSARGGNSPLHF.

The chain has TRBV10-3 and TRBJ1-1, with D unclear. Germline V gene lookup returns CDR1 ENHRY and CDR2 SYGVKD. V was pared by 6 bases and J by 2 bases, with 19 bases between. The CDR3 has 16 amino acids. The CDR3 loop is CAISPLAGRPNTEAFF. CDR3 nucleotide sequence: TGTGCCATCAGCCCCTTGGCAGGCAGACCTAACACTGAAGCTTTCTTT.

The chain is built from TRBV6-5 and TRBJ1-5; the D gene is possibly TRBD1 (6 bases). Trimming pared 6 bases from V and 5 bases from J, leaving 14 bases between. CDR1 and CDR2 from the germline V gene are MNHEY and SVGAGI. CDR3 size: 14 residues. This CDR3 is CASSRGAYYQPQHF. CDR3 bases: TGTGCCAGCAGCCGGGGGGCGTACTATCAGCCCCAGCATTTT.

The chain links TRBV19 to TRBJ1-3; TRBD1 is a possible D gene (5 bases). Germline CDR1 reads LNHDA; CDR2 reads SQIVND (reference sequence). The CDR3 spans 16 residues. Trimming removed 3 bases from V and 0 bases from J, with 12 bases in between. The CDR3 protein is CASSMNGHSSGNTIYF. CDR3 nucleotides: TGTGCCAGTAGTATGAATGGACATAGCTCTGGAAACACCATATATTTT.

The V gene is TRBV6-5, the J gene TRBJ1-1, with D possibly TRBD1 on 5 matching bases. Trimming removed 7 bases at V and 0 bases at J, with 15 bases between. Germline values: CDR1 MNHEY, CDR2 SVGAGI. CDR3 length: 15 residues. CDR3 nucleotides: TGTGCCAGCACCCCACCAGCGGGACTGAACACTGAAGCTTTCTTT. This encodes CASTPPAGLNTEAFF.

The chain is built from TRBV7-3 and TRBJ1-6; D is unresolved. This CDR3 comprises 12 residues. V lost 3 bases and J 7 bases, leaving 4 bases between the germline ends. Germline V CDR1 and CDR2: SGHTA, FQGTGA. DNA for the CDR3: TGTGCCAGCAGCTTCGGGAATTCACCCCTCCACTTT. Protein sequence: CASSFGNSPLHF.

The DNA of the CDR3 is TGTGCCAGCAGTAACGGTGTGAATGAAAAACTGTTTTTT. This translates into CASSNGVNEKLFF. This chain links TRBV2 with TRBJ1-4; the D is unclear. This CDR3 spans 13 amino acids. The V end lost 5 bases, the J end lost 5 bases, and 9 bases lay between the germline ends. CDR1 is SNHLY, CDR2 FYNNEI, per germline. Full variable domain (outside the CDR3, taken from reference TRBV2 and TRBJ1-4): EPEVTQTPSHQVTQMGQEVILRCVPISNHLYFYWYRQILGQKVEFLVSFYNNEISEKSEIFDDQFSVERPDGSNFTLKIRSTKLEDSAMYFCASSNGVNEKLFFGSGTQLSVL.

This clone was seen a single time. V usage is TRBV7-8 and J usage is TRBJ2-7; 9 bases are shared with TRBD1. The V segment lost 1 base and the J segment 3 bases; nucleotides outside the gene matches: 4. Per germline, CDR1 SGHVS and CDR2 FQNEAQ. The CDR3 spans 15 residues. CDR3 DNA sequence: TGTGCCAGCAGCTTAGGGGGGACAGGGAACTACGAGCAGTACTTC. The encoded protein is CASSLGGTGNYEQYF.

The chain combines TRBV5-6 with TRBJ2-2; D is unclear. Germline V gene lookup returns CDR1 SGHDT and CDR2 YYEEEE. Trimming removed 1 base from V and 7 bases from J, with 14 bases in between. The CDR3 sequence is 15 residues long. CDR3 amino acids: CASSLLAPSGGELFF. In DNA form, the CDR3 reads TGTGCCAGCAGCTTGCTCGCTCCTTCGGGCGGGGAGCTGTTTTTT.

The chain joins TRBV12-3 or TRBV12-4 to TRBJ1-2, with unresolved D. Trimming took off 4 bases at V and 2 bases at J, with 8 bases between the two ends. The CDR3 spans 13 residues. The CDR3 loop is CASSWAANYGYTF. In nucleotides, the CDR3 is TGTGCCAGCAGTTGGGCAGCCAACTATGGCTACACCTTC.

This chain connects TRBV6-6 to TRBJ2-7; 7 positions agree with TRBD1. CDR1 and CDR2 (germline): MNHNY, SVGAGI (reference sequence). The junction had 3 bases not matched to a gene; V was cut back by 4 bases and J by 3 bases. The CDR3 contains 13 residues. The CDR3 spells CASSLRQGYEQYF. The CDR3 bases are TGTGCCAGCAGTTTACGACAGGGCTACGAGCAGTACTTC.

This chain's CDR3 is CASSLGGSSYEQYF. CDR3 in DNA: TGCGCCAGCAGCTTGGGTGGTAGCTCCTACGAGCAGTACTTC. The rearrangement links TRBV5-1 to TRBJ2-7; D unresolved. Germline assignment: CDR1 SGHRS and CDR2 YFSETQ. Trimming left V 0 bases short and J 0 bases short, with 7 bases between. The CDR3 loop spans 14 amino acids.

The CDR3 nucleotides are TGTGCCAGCAGCCCTAGGGCCCTGAACACTGAAGCTTTCTTT. Its protein product is CASSPRALNTEAFF. The chain has TRBV11-2 and TRBJ1-1; D gene ambiguous. V was cut by 5 bases and J by 0 bases, with 10 bases left in between. The CDR3 spans 14 residues. Germline lookup yields CDR1 SGHAT and CDR2 FQNNGV.

The V gene is TRBV27, the J gene TRBJ2-7, with 10 bases lining up with TRBD1. Germline trimming cut 6 bases from V and 2 bases from J; bases unmatched to any gene: 7. This CDR3 contains 15 residues. CDR1 and CDR2 from the germline V gene are MNHEY and SMNVEV (reference sequence). In DNA form, the CDR3 reads TGTGCCAGCAGCCTGACAGGGGGCGGACCCTACGAGCAGTACTTC. Translation gives CASSLTGGGPYEQYF.

The V call is TRBV24-1, the J call TRBJ2-3; the D is unclear. The germline CDR1 and CDR2 sequences are KGHDR and SFDVKD. There are 15 residues in the CDR3. With 4 bases removed from V and 5 bases from J, the gap between germline ends came to 15 bases. The CDR3 sequence is CATSERNHQRDTQYF. DNA of the CDR3: TGTGCCACCAGTGAACGAAATCACCAGAGAGATACGCAGTATTTT.

The chain recombines TRBV15 with TRBJ1-1; no definite D call. Germline assignment: CDR1 LNHNV and CDR2 YYDKDF (reference sequence). Trimming left V 0 bases short and J 8 bases short, with 4 bases between. The CDR3 is made up of 11 amino acids. Here the CDR3 DNA reads TGTGCCACCAGCAGAGATACAGAAGCTTTCTTT. As protein: CATSRDTEAFF.

In its sample, this clone was seen once. The chain links TRBV7-3 to TRBJ2-1, with D possibly matching TRBD2 (6 bases). The V end lost 5 bases, the J end lost 3 bases, and 17 bases lay between the germline ends. CDR3 length: 16 residues. The germline gives CDR1 SGHTA, CDR2 FQGTGA. CDR3 coding DNA: TGTGCCAGCAGCCGCGGCGGGGTTTGGAACTACAATGAGCAGTTCTTC. Its protein is CASSRGGVWNYNEQFF.

The genes are TRBV4-1 and TRBJ1-1; D unresolved. Germline values: CDR1 MGHRA, CDR2 YSYEKL. The CDR3 loop spans 13 amino acids. The V and J ends lost 0 bases and 7 bases respectively, with 9 bases between them. In DNA, the CDR3 is TGCGCCAGCAGCCAAGAAAGACACAGTGAAGCTTTCTTT. Amino acids: CASSQERHSEAFF.